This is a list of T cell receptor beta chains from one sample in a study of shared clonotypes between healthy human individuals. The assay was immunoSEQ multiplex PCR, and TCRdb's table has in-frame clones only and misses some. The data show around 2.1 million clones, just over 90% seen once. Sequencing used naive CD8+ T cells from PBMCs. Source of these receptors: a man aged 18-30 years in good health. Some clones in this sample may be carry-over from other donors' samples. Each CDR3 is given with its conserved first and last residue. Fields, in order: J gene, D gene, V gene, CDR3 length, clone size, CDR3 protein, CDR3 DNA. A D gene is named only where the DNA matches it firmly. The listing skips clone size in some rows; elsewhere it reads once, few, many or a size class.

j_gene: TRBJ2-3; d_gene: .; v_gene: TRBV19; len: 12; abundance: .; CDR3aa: CASAPGGDTQYF; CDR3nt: TGTGCCAGCGCACCGGGTGGGGATACGCAGTATTTT
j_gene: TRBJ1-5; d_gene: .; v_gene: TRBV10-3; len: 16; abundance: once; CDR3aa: CAISEDETTNKQPQHF; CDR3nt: TGTGCCATCAGTGAGGATGAGACAACGAATAAACAGCCCCAGCATTTT
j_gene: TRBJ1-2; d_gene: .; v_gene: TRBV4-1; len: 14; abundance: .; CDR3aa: CASSHGGGNYGYTF; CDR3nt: TGCGCCAGCAGCCATGGGGGGGGCAACTATGGCTACACCTTC
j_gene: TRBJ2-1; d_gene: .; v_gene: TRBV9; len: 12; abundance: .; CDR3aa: CASSVLAGEQFF; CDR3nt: TGTGCCAGCAGCGTACTAGCAGGTGAGCAGTTCTTC
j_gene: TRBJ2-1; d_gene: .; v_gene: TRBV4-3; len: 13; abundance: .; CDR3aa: CASSQENAGEQFF; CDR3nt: TGCGCCAGCAGCCAAGAAAATGCAGGTGAGCAGTTCTTC
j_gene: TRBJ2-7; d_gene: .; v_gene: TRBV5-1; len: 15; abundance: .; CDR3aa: CASSLSFRGLDEQYF; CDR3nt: TGCGCCAGCAGCCTGTCCTTCCGGGGGCTGGACGAGCAGTACTTC
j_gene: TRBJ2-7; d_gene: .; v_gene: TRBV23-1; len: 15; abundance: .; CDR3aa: CASRPIGLSHHEQYF; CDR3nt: TGCGCCAGCAGACCAATCGGCCTCAGTCATCACGAGCAGTACTTC
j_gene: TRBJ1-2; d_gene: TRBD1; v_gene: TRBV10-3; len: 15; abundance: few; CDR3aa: CAIRLGSDREYGYTF; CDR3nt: TGTGCCATCCGGCTAGGCTCAGACAGGGAGTATGGCTACACCTTC
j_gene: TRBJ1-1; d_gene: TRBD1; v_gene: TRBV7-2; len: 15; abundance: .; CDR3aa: CASSPLQGWGTEAFF; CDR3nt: TGTGCCAGCAGCCCATTACAGGGGTGGGGGACTGAAGCTTTCTTT
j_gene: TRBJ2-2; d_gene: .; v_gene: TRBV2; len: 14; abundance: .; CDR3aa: CASSHRMNTGELFF; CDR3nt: TGTGCCAGTAGTCACAGGATGAACACCGGGGAGCTGTTTTTT
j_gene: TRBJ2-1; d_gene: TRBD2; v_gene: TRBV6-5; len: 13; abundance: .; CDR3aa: CASTLRAGGRLFF; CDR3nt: TGTGCCAGCACCTTACGAGCTGGCGGGAGATTGTTCTTC
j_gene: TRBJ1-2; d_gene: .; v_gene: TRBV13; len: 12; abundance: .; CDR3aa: CASSLGAGGYTF; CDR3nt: TGTGCCAGCAGCTTAGGAGCGGGGGGCTACACCTTC
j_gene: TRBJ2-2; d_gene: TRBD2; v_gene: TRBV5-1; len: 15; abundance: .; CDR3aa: CASYPLAENTGELFF; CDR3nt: TGCGCCAGCTACCCACTAGCGGAGAACACCGGGGAGCTGTTTTTT
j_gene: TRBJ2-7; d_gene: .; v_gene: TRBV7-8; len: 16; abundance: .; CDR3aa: CASSLEGRRGSYEQYF; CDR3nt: TGTGCCAGCAGCTTAGAGGGCAGACGGGGGTCCTACGAGCAGTACTTC
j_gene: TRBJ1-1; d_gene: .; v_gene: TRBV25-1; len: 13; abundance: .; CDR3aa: CASSVSINTEAFF; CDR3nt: TGTGCCAGCAGTGTTTCGATCAACACTGAAGCTTTCTTT
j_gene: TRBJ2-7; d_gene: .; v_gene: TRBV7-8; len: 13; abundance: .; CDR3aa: CASSLAGAYEQYF; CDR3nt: TGTGCCAGCAGCTTAGCGGGAGCCTACGAGCAGTACTTC
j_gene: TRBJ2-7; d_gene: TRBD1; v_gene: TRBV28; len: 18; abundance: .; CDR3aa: CASSLSGTATGYDYEQYF; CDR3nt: TGTGCCAGCAGTTTATCGGGGACAGCCACCGGGTACGACTACGAGCAGTACTTC
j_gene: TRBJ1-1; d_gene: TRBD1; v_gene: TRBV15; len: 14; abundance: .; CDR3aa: CATSATGGNTEAFF; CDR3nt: TGTGCCACCAGCGCGACAGGGGGCAACACTGAAGCTTTCTTT
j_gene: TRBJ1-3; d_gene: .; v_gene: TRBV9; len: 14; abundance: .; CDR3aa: CASSTEGRGNTIYF; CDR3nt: TGTGCCAGCAGCACCGAGGGAAGGGGAAACACCATATATTTT
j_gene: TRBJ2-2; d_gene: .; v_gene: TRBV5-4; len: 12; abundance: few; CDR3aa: CASSLERGELFF; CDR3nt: TGTGCCAGCAGCTTGGAACGAGGGGAGCTGTTTTTT
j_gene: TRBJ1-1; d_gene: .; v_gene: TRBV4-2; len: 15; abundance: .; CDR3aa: CASSEKGGKDTEAFF; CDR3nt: TGTGCCAGCAGCGAGAAGGGCGGGAAGGACACTGAAGCTTTCTTT
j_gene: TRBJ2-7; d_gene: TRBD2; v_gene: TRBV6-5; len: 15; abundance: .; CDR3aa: CASGVAGVGAYEQYF; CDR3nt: TGTGCCAGCGGAGTAGCGGGAGTTGGAGCCTACGAGCAGTACTTC
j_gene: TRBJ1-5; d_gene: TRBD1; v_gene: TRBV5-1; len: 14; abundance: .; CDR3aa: CASSRTGLNQPQHF; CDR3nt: TGCGCCAGCAGTAGGACAGGGCTCAATCAGCCCCAGCATTTT
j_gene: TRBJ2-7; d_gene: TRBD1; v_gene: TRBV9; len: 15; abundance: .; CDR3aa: CASSVGQGKAYEQYF; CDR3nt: TGTGCCAGCAGCGTGGGACAGGGAAAGGCCTACGAGCAGTACTTC
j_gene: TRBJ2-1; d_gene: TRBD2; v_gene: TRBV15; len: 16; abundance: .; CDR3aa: CATSDMGSGTNNEQFF; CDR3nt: TGTGCCACCAGCGACATGGGTAGCGGGACCAACAATGAGCAGTTCTTC
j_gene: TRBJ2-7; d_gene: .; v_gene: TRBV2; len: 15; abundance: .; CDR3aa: CASTVPDGGIGEQYF; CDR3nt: TGTGCCAGCACCGTCCCGGACGGTGGAATTGGAGAGCAGTACTTC
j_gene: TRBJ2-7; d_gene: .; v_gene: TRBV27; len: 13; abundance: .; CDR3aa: CASSPRVSYEQYF; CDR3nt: TGTGCCAGCAGTCCCAGGGTCTCCTACGAGCAGTACTTC
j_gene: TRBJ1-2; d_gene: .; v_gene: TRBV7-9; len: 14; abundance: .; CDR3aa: CASSLSPSNYGYTF; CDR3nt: TGTGCCAGCAGCTTATCCCCTTCTAACTATGGCTACACCTTC
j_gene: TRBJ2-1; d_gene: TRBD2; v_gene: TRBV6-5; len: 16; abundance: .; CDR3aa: CASSFTGTSSYNEQFF; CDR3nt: TGTGCCAGCAGTTTCACAGGGACTAGCTCCTACAATGAGCAGTTCTTC
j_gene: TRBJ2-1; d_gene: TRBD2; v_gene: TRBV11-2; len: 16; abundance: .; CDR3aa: CASRPGLQRGYNEQFF; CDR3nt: TGTGCCAGCAGACCCGGTCTCCAGCGGGGGTACAATGAGCAGTTCTTC
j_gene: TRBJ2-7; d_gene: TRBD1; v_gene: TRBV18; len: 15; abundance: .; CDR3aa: CASSPGQGARDEQYF; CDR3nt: TGTGCCAGCTCACCAGGACAGGGGGCACGCGACGAGCAGTACTTC
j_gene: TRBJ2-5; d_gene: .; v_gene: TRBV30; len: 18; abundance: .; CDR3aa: CAWSVWSDFLKIQETQYF; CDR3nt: TGTGCCTGGAGTGTATGGTCTGATTTTCTGAAGATACAAGAGACTCAGTACTTC
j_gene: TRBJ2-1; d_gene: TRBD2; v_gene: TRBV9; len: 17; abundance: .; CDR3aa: CASSVLPPREGYNEQFF; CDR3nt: TGTGCCAGCAGCGTACTCCCCCCCCGGGAGGGATACAATGAGCAGTTCTTC
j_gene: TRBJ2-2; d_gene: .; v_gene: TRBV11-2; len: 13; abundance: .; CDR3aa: CASSLDWAGGVFF; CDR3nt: TGTGCCAGCAGCTTAGATTGGGCGGGCGGCGTGTTTTTT
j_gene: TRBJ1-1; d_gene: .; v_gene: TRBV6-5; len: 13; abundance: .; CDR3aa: CASSPIVNTEAFF; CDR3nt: TGTGCCAGCAGCCCTATTGTGAACACTGAAGCTTTCTTT
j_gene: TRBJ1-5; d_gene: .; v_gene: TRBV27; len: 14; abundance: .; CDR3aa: CASSIRGFSQPQHF; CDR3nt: TGTGCCAGCAGCATCCGGGGGTTCAGCCAGCCCCAGCATTTT
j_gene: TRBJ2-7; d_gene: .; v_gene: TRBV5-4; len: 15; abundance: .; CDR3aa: CASSPAGRPHYEQYF; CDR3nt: TGTGCCAGCAGCCCGGCGGGGAGGCCCCACTACGAGCAGTACTTC
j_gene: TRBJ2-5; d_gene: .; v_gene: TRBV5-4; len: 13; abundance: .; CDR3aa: CASSLGLQETQYF; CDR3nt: TGTGCCAGCAGCCTCGGACTACAAGAGACCCAGTACTTC
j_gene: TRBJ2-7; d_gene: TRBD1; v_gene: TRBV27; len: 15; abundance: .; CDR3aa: CASSLSRGQGYEQYF; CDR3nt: TGTGCCAGCAGTTTATCGCGGGGACAGGGCTACGAGCAGTACTTC
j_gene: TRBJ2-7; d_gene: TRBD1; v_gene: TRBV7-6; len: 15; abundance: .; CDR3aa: CASSTDRGSSYEQYF; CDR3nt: TGTGCCAGCAGCACGGACAGGGGAAGCTCCTACGAGCAGTACTTC
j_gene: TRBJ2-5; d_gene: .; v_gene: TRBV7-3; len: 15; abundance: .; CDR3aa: CASSLDGGSVETQYF; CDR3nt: TGTGCCAGCAGCTTAGACGGCGGGTCCGTGGAGACCCAGTACTTC
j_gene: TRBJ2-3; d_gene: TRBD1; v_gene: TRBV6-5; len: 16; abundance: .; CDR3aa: CASSYSRDRGTDTQYF; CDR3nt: TGTGCCAGCAGTTACTCGAGGGACAGGGGCACAGATACGCAGTATTTT
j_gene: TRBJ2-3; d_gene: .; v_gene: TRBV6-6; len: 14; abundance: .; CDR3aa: CASSSHRTTDTQYF; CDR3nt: TGTGCCAGCAGTTCTCATAGGACAACAGATACGCAGTATTTT
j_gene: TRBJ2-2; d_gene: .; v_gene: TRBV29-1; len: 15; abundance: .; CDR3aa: CSVAGGDTHTGELFF; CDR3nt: TGCAGCGTCGCGGGTGGCGACACCCACACCGGGGAGCTGTTTTTT
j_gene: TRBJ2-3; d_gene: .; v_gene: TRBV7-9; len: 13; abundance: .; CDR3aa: CASSLSLTDTQYF; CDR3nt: TGTGCCAGCAGCTTGAGCCTCACAGATACGCAGTATTTT
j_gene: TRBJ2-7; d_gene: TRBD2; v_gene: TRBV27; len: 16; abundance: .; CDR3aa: CASSTIAGGELYEQYF; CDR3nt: TGTGCCAGCAGTACTATAGCGGGAGGGGAGCTCTACGAGCAGTACTTC
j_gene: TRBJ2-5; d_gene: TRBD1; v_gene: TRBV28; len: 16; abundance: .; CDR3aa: CASSLNHFRGTETQYF; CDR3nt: TGTGCCAGCAGTTTGAACCACTTCAGGGGGACGGAGACCCAGTACTTC
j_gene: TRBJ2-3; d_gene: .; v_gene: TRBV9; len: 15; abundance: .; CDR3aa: CASSAASASTDTQYF; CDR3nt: TGTGCCAGCAGCGCCGCTAGCGCGAGCACAGATACGCAGTATTTT
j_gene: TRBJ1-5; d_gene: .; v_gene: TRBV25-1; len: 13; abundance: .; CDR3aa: CASSDGDNQPQHF; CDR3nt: TGTGCCAGCAGTGACGGGGACAATCAGCCCCAGCATTTT
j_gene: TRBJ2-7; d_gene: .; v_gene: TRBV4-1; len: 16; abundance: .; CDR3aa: CASSQEPQGLSYEQYF; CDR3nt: TGCGCCAGCAGCCAAGAACCCCAGGGATTGTCCTACGAGCAGTACTTC
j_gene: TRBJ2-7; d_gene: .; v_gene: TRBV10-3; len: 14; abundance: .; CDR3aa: CAISDFMRPNEQYF; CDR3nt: TGTGCCATCAGTGATTTCATGCGGCCTAACGAGCAGTACTTC
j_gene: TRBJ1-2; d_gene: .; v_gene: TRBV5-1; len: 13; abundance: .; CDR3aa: CASSQTLNYGYTF; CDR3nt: TGCGCCAGCAGCCAGACACTAAACTATGGCTACACCTTC
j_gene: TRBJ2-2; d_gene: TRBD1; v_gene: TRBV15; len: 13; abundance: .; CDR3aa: CATSRGRTGELFF; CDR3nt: TGTGCCACCTCCAGGGGGCGAACCGGGGAGCTGTTTTTT
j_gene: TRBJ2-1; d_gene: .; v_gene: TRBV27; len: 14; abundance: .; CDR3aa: CASSFSGTYNEQFF; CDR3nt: TGTGCCAGCAGTTTCTCCGGGACTTACAATGAGCAGTTCTTC
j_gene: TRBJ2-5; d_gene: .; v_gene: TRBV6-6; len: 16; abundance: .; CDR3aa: CASSSLGTLSPETQYF; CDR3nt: TGTGCCAGCAGTTCTCTCGGGACTCTTAGTCCCGAGACCCAGTACTTC
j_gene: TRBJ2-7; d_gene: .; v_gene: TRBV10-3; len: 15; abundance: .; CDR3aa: CAISPPRANSYEQYF; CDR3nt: TGTGCCATCAGTCCACCTCGCGCGAACTCCTACGAGCAGTACTTC